This T cell receptor beta chain comes out of a study of cytomegalovirus exposure and HLA in healthy donors. Comments on this clone: Other DNA sequences from this sample encode an identical CDR3 as well.

Nominally healthy donors provided the samples, though records likely missed some immune exposures. The PCR contained 60 Vbeta and 13 Jbeta primers. Sequencing was performed with immunoSEQ multiplex PCR; in TCRdb, only in-frame clones are kept and a portion is missing. The sample lists 80,000 to 100,000 clones, around 77% seen once, with roughly 3% in the top ten. In germline, CDR1 is MDHEN, CDR2 SYDVKM. The CDR3 is made up of 14 amino acids. V was pared by 4 bases and J by 4 bases, with 2 bases of the junction left unmatched. This rearrangement joins TRBV28 to TRBJ1-2; 11 bases line up with TRBD1. The receptor comes from a man aged 35 to 55 in good health and CMV-seronegative. Sequenced input: PBMCs. The CDR3 loop is CASSSGQGAYGYTF. The CDR3 DNA is TGTGCCAGCAGTTCCGGACAGGGGGCCTATGGCTACACCTTC.